The clone carrying this T cell receptor beta chain occurred once. Its specificity is unknown. The data were obtained in a study of OX40 agonist ivuxolimab in advanced cancers. Whole-study context: As their treatment, patients were administered ivuxolimab, an agonistic anti-OX40 (CD134) antibody.

Study observations and caveats: There were, on average, more expanded clones in CD8+ T cells than in CD4+. Clonal expansion was seen in CD4+ and CD8+ blood T cells by week 6 at 0.1 to 3.0 mg/kg.

Using immunoSEQ multiplex PCR, the repertoire was profiled, and TCRdb retains in-frame clones only, with some absent. The data contain 38,000 or so clones, about 90% of them singletons. Blood sampling took place at baseline, cycle 4 day 1, and cycle 7 day 1. Trimming cost V 5 bases and J 0 bases; bases outside gene matches: 8. Germline CDR1 is SNHLY and CDR2 is FYNNEI. This CDR3 spans 17 amino acids. V is TRBV2 and J is TRBJ2-3, with 10 nucleotides matching TRBD2. Sequencing used CD4+ or CD8+ T cells sorted from blood, obtained in a trial of the OX40 agonist ivuxolimab. This receptor was taken from an adult with an advanced solid tumor such as melanoma, head and neck, liver or kidney cancer. CDR3 DNA sequence: TGTGCCAGCAGTCGGTGGACTAGCGGTTCTAGCACAGATACGCAGTATTTT. It encodes CASSRWTSGSSTDTQYF.